This paragraph covers one T cell receptor (beta chain) sequence. The target antigen is unknown. The sample belongs to a study of cytomegalovirus exposure and HLA in healthy donors. Regarding the study as a whole: In an earlier analysis, in roughly 600 donors, most V segments appeared productive either ~90% or ~30% of the time. Later analysis indicated greater clonal expansion among HLA-associated TCR beta chains than among equally common other chains. The investigators catalogued 150 to 200 TCR beta chains as cytomegalovirus-associated.

Primers for the PCR totalled 60 Vbeta and 13 Jbeta. Sequencing used immunoSEQ multiplex PCR; TCRdb keeps in-frame clones, though not all of them. The sample yields 80,000 to 95,000 clones, about nine tenths seen once. This receptor was taken from a man aged 25 to 40 in good health and CMV-seropositive. The sample taken for sequencing was PBMCs.

The CDR3 sequence is CASSFFSGSGYEQYF. CDR3 in DNA: TGCGCCAGCAGCTTTTTCAGCGGGAGTGGATACGAGCAGTACTTC. J is TRBJ2-7 and V is TRBV5-1; 8 positions agree with TRBD2. CDR1 and CDR2 (germline): SGHRS, YFSETQ. The CDR3 is 15 residues long. The V gene end was trimmed by 2 bases and the J gene end by 4 bases; junction bases not matched to a gene: 8.